One and the same sample provided the 31 T cell receptor beta chains below, sequenced in a study of T-cell reconstitution after alpha-beta-depleted transplantation in children listed by TCRdb under 2016. The method was PCR. TCRdb lists the instrument as Illumina HiSeq 2500. To normalize quantification of the TCRbeta repertoire, the TCR libraries were built with molecular barcoding that relied on unique molecular identifiers. TCRdb took the public reads, trimmed them with fastp at Q25, ran MiXCR for clone calling and kept in-frame beta chains. Rows merge per CDR3 protein into single entries with the most common DNA and genes. The sample data list nearly 200,000 distinct CDR3 sequences, and approximately 6.8% of these were observed just once. Together, the top ten hold roughly 4.8% of the sample. Taken with the paper, the label for treatment or condition translates to: allogeneic hematopoietic cell transplantation with graft depleted of TCRalphabeta T cells and CD19 B cells.

Sequenced material: PBMCs, taken before TCRalphabeta/CD19-depleted stem cell transplant. These receptors all stem from a girl under three years old with combined immunodeficiency, due to receive a stem cell transplant.

This clonotype has a handful of counts. The J gene is TRBJ1-5, the V gene TRBV23-1; 7 bases are shared with TRBD1. TRBV23-1 is an ORF for which the function is uncertain. The CDR3 has 15 residues. Trimming at V came to 6 bases and at J to 5 bases, leaving 10 bases not matched to a gene. The CDR3 spells CASSTNDRDHQPQHF. CDR3 DNA: TGCGCCAGCAGCACCAATGACAGGGATCATCAGCCCCAGCATTTT.

Remarks on this clonotype: A much larger clone is a single base away; this may be a read error. This chain uses TRBV10-3 with TRBJ2-1; TRBD2 might be the D (5 bases). CDR3 size: 18 residues. Germline V CDR1 and CDR2: ENHRY, SYGVKD. The CDR3 region has the DNA TGTGTCACCCATGGGAGTTTAGCCAGGATAGGGTCAAACAATGAGCAGTTCTTC. It specifies CVTHGSLARIGSNNEQFF.

In its sample, this clonotype was seen many times. The J gene is TRBJ2-7, the V gene TRBV29-1; 9 positions match TRBD2. The CDR3 runs to 14 residues. Germline-derived CDR1 and CDR2 are SQVTM and ANQGSEA. V was clipped by 4 bases and J by 5 bases; unmatched bases: 9. CDR3 sequence: CSVGAGGPVDEQYF. CDR3 nucleotides: TGCAGCGTTGGGGCGGGGGGGCCTGTTGACGAGCAGTACTTC.

V is TRBV19 and J is TRBJ2-7; D not certain. This CDR3 spans 14 amino acids. V was trimmed by 5 bases and J by 2 bases, leaving 13 bases between them. CDR1 and CDR2 (germline): LNHDA, SQIVND (reference sequence). The CDR3 DNA reads as TGTGCCAGTAGTGCTCGCCAGACAACCTACGAGCAGTACTTC. It specifies CASSARQTTYEQYF.

On this clonotype: This may arise from a read error, as a much more abundant clone is one base away. The rearrangement joins TRBV20-1 to TRBJ2-1; 11 bases match TRBD2. The CDR3 is 15 amino acids. Germline lookup yields CDR1 DFQATT and CDR2 SNEGSKA (reference sequence). The CDR3 sequence is CCASGGLAAYNEQFF. The CDR3 nucleotides read TGCTGTGCTAGCGGGGGACTAGCGGCTTACAATGAGCAGTTCTTC.

Ten or more counts support this clonotype. The CDR3 DNA reads as TGCAGCGGCGGACGGAAAGAGACCCAGTACTTC. The encoded protein is CSGGRKETQYF. The V and J genes are TRBV29-1 and TRBJ2-5; D unresolved. The ends were cut back, 7 bases at V and 3 bases at J, with 9 bases in the middle. Germline lookup yields CDR1 SQVTM and CDR2 ANQGSEA. CDR3 length equals 11 residues.

Note on this clonotype: A read error may produce the germline difference seen at one junction end. This rearrangement joins TRBV20-1 to TRBJ1-1; D is unresolved. Germline CDR1 reads DFQATT; CDR2 reads SNEGSKA (reference sequence). CDR3 length equals 16 residues. The CDR3 DNA reads TGCTGTGCTAGGAGGCAGACTCCAGGATGGAACACTGAAGCTTTCTTT. Its protein product is CCARRQTPGWNTEAFF.

This clonotype was detected ten times or more. J is TRBJ2-2 and V is TRBV29-1; TRBD1 or TRBD2 may be the D gene (5 bases each). Trimming pared 7 bases from V and 4 bases from J, leaving 13 bases between. This CDR3 has 13 amino acids. Germline V CDR1 and CDR2: SQVTM, ANQGSEA. As DNA, the CDR3 is TGCAGCGCGGCAGGGACGGGCACCGGGGAGCTGTTTTTT. Translated, it gives CSAAGTGTGELFF.

This clonotype was seen repeatedly, ten times or more. This rearrangement joins TRBV12-5 to TRBJ2-7, with D hard to call. Trimming cost V 1 base and J 3 bases, with 19 bases left between them. The germline V gene encodes CDR1 LGHNT and CDR2 FRNRAP. The CDR3 is 17 amino acids. CDR3: CASGLGPPGSSLYEQYF. CDR3 DNA sequence: TGTGCTAGTGGTTTGGGCCCACCGGGCAGCAGTCTCTACGAGCAGTACTTC.

CDR3 sequence (DNA): TGTGCCAGCAGCTTAGCCGACCGGGACGGAGGACTGTTCGGGGAGCTGTTTTTT. Protein: CASSLADRDGGLFGELFF. The chain joins TRBV11-1 to TRBJ2-2, with D perhaps assigned TRBD1 or TRBD2 (5 bases each). The CDR3 is 18 residues long. The germline V gene has CDR1 SGHAT and CDR2 FQDESV (reference sequence). The V end lost 0 bases, the J end lost 7 bases, and 21 bases lay between the germline ends.

This clonotype was recorded many times. CDR3 sequence reads: CATSDPAAGTSGYNEQFF. The CDR3 DNA is TGTGCCACCAGTGATCCTGCCGCGGGGACTAGCGGTTACAATGAGCAGTTCTTC. V usage is TRBV24-1 and J usage is TRBJ2-1, with 11 bases identical to TRBD2. The trim removed 3 bases at V and 4 bases at J, leaving 10 bases unmatched. This CDR3 contains 18 residues. Per germline, CDR1 KGHDR and CDR2 SFDVKD.

This clonotype has a count of ten or more. The V call is TRBV11-2, the J call TRBJ2-1; maybe TRBD2 (6 bases). CDR3 length: 14 residues. Trimming pared 3 bases from V and 3 bases from J, leaving 9 bases between. The germline CDR1 and CDR2 sequences are SGHAT and FQNNGV. CDR3 sequence: CASSFSGYYNEQFF. The CDR3 nucleotides read TGTGCCAGCAGCTTTAGCGGTTACTACAATGAGCAGTTCTTC.

This clonotype occurred many times. The chain has TRBV27 and TRBJ1-2; no clear D gene. V lost 4 bases, J lost 4 bases, and 10 bases lay in between. Germline V gives CDR1 MNHEY, CDR2 SMNVEV (reference sequence). The CDR3 runs 13 residues. CDR3 in amino acids: CASSSGPFYGYTF. The CDR3 DNA follows: TGTGCCAGCAGTTCCGGACCGTTCTATGGCTACACCTTC.

This clonotype was detected only a few times. The chain combines TRBV7-6 with TRBJ2-6; possibly TRBD2 for D (6 bases). V was shortened by 2 bases and J by 0 bases, with 20 bases between the two germline ends. The CDR3 loop spans 20 amino acids. Germline V CDR1 and CDR2: SGHVS, FNYEAQ. The CDR3 spells CASSLTSGGAELSGANVLTF. CDR3 DNA: TGTGCCAGCAGCTTAACATCGGGCGGGGCTGAGCTCTCTGGGGCCAACGTCCTGACTTTC.

This clonotype was counted many times. The rearrangement joins TRBV29-1 to TRBJ2-3, with D tentatively TRBD2 (6 bases). The germline gives CDR1 SQVTM, CDR2 ANQGSEA. V lost 4 bases to trimming and J lost 4 bases, with 12 bases between them. The CDR3 is 13 residues long. This chain's CDR3 is CSVAAGRADTQYF. The CDR3 coding sequence is TGCAGCGTTGCCGCGGGACGCGCAGATACGCAGTATTTT.

This clonotype has a count of ten or more. The chain uses TRBV4-3 and TRBJ2-1; TRBD2 matches at 11 bases. The CDR3 totals 16 residues. Per germline, CDR1 LGHNA and CDR2 YSLEER. The J segment lost 8 bases and the V segment lost 0 bases, leaving 6 bases of the junction unmatched. As DNA, the CDR3 is TGCGCCAGCAGCCAAGAGGCACTAGCGGGAGATGATGAGCAGTTCTTC. It codes for CASSQEALAGDDEQFF.

This clonotype was recorded many times. The rearrangement links TRBV9 to TRBJ2-7; 7 bases align to TRBD2. Germline CDR1 reads SGDLS; CDR2 reads YYNGEE. The CDR3 runs 15 residues. The junction had 6 bases not matched to a gene; V was cut back by 0 bases and J by 3 bases. CDR3 in amino acids: CASSVAAGVGYEQYF. In DNA form, the CDR3 reads TGTGCCAGCAGCGTAGCGGCGGGGGTGGGCTACGAGCAGTACTTC.

This clonotype was counted only a few times. V and J are TRBV5-8 and TRBJ2-1, with TRBD2 as a possible D gene (5 bases). The germline V gene encodes CDR1 SGHTS and CDR2 YDEGEE. Trimming cost V 2 bases and J 4 bases, with 16 bases left between them. This CDR3 has 16 amino acids. CDR3 DNA sequence: TGTGCCAGCAGCTTCCTACTAGGGCCGGGATACAATGAGCAGTTCTTC. Translation: CASSFLLGPGYNEQFF.

The V gene is TRBV7-6, the J gene TRBJ2-2, with D perhaps TRBD1 or TRBD2 (6 bases each). Germline values: CDR1 SGHVS, CDR2 FNYEAQ. Deletions cut 1 base from V and 0 bases from J, with 12 bases between. CDR3 length equals 17 residues. CDR3 sequence (DNA): TGTGCCAGCAGCTTAGAAAGGGGGGCCGCGAACACCGGGGAGCTGTTTTTT. Translating gives CASSLERGAANTGELFF.

This clonotype has ten or more counts. This chain uses TRBV13 with TRBJ2-7, with D uncertain. Per germline, CDR1 PRHDT and CDR2 FYEKMQ (reference sequence). Trimming took off 5 bases at V and 3 bases at J, with 14 bases between the two ends. The CDR3 loop spans 14 amino acids. DNA for the CDR3: TGTGCCAGCAGCATTAGGTACGGACGCTACGAGCAGTACTTC. It specifies CASSIRYGRYEQYF.

This clonotype was found many times. The chain carries TRBV7-3 and TRBJ2-1; TRBD2 matches at 7 bases. This CDR3 spans 21 amino acids. The J segment lost 4 bases and the V segment lost 5 bases, leaving 26 bases of the junction unmatched. The germline CDR1 and CDR2 sequences are SGHTA and FQGTGA. The CDR3 spells CASSPPRYLAELKSLYNEQFF. The DNA for the CDR3 is TGTGCCAGCAGCCCCCCCCGGTACCTAGCGGAGCTTAAATCGCTATACAATGAGCAGTTCTTC. Full variable domain (remainder filled in from reference TRBV7-3 and TRBJ2-1): GAGVSQTPSNKVTEKGKYVELRCDPISGHTALYWYRQSLGQGPEFLIYFQGTGAADDSGLPNDRFFAVRPEGSVSTLKIQRTERGDSAVYLCASSPPRYLAELKSLYNEQFFGPGTRLTVL.

Ten or more counts support this clonotype. The chain recombines TRBV29-1 with TRBJ2-5; 7 nucleotides align to TRBD1. Germline CDR1 reads SQVTM; CDR2 reads ANQGSEA. CDR3 length: 13 amino acids. With V trimmed by 6 bases and J by 0 bases, 4 bases remained unmatched. CDR3 amino acids: CSVETGYQETQYF. The CDR3 DNA reads TGCAGCGTCGAGACAGGGTACCAAGAGACCCAGTACTTC.

This clonotype was found many times. The J gene is TRBJ1-1, the V gene TRBV9; 7 bases agree with TRBD1. Germline trimming cut 3 bases from V and 0 bases from J; bases unmatched to any gene: 5. The CDR3 covers 15 residues. Germline V gene sequence: CDR1 SGDLS, CDR2 YYNGEE. The CDR3 sequence is CASSDGQDMNTEAFF. The CDR3 coding sequence is TGTGCCAGCAGCGATGGACAGGACATGAACACTGAAGCTTTCTTT.

This clonotype has at least ten counts. The gene calls are TRBV12-3 or TRBV12-4 and TRBJ2-2; 11 positions match TRBD1. After removal of 7 bases from V and 6 bases from J, the junction contained 10 bases not matched to a gene. This CDR3 region has 16 residues. CDR3 coding DNA: TGTGCCAGCAAAGTTCCCGGACAGGGGGCGTCCGGGGAGCTGTTTTTT. It codes for CASKVPGQGASGELFF.

This clonotype was observed a few times. J is TRBJ1-5 and V is TRBV20-1; 9 bases map to TRBD1. Germline V gives CDR1 DFQATT, CDR2 SNEGSKA (reference sequence). Germline trimming cut 3 bases from V and 3 bases from J; bases unmatched to any gene: 6. The CDR3 extends over 15 amino acids. The chain's CDR3 is CSARAGTGFNQPQHF. CDR3 bases: TGCAGTGCTAGGGCCGGGACAGGGTTCAATCAGCCCCAGCATTTT.

There are many counts of this clonotype. The chain couples TRBV11-2 to TRBJ2-1; 10 positions agree with TRBD1. J lost 2 bases, V lost 0 bases, and 4 bases had no gene match. The germline gives CDR1 SGHAT, CDR2 FQNNGV. This CDR3 contains 17 residues. The CDR3 DNA reads as TGTGCCAGCAGCTTAGAGACAGGGGGCGGGCCCTACAATGAGCAGTTCTTC. Translated: CASSLETGGGPYNEQFF.

This clonotype has at least ten counts. The chain carries TRBV21-1 and TRBJ2-2; the listed D gene, TRBD1, was not tested against the DNA. TRBV21-1 is deemed a pseudogene. The CDR3 totals 18 residues. CDR3 sequence reads: CASSKGNRGPANTGELFF. The CDR3, as DNA: TGTGCCAGCAGCAAAGGTAACAGGGGACCCGCGAACACCGGGGAGCTGTTTTTT.

This clonotype has ten or more counts. This sequence joins TRBV24-1 and TRBJ2-1; no clear D gene. From germline, CDR1 is KGHDR and CDR2 SFDVKD. This CDR3 has 12 residues. The V end lost 5 bases, the J end lost 10 bases, and 11 bases lay between the germline ends. The CDR3 DNA reads as TGTGCCACCAGTGTCGGGCGCTGGGAGCAGTTCTTC. Its translation: CATSVGRWEQFF.

This clonotype has ten or more counts. The rearrangement links TRBV12-3 or TRBV12-4 to TRBJ2-7; possible D gene TRBD1, 5 bases. This CDR3 contains 12 residues. The V end lost 6 bases, the J end lost 6 bases, and 12 bases lay between the germline ends. CDR3: CASRADSSEQYF. Written as DNA, the CDR3 is TGTGCCAGCAGAGCAGACAGTTCCGAGCAGTACTTC.

This clonotype was picked up a small number of times. The chain links TRBV7-2 to TRBJ1-6; D is uncertain. Germline lookup yields CDR1 SGHTA and CDR2 FQGNSA. The CDR3 runs 16 residues. V was cut by 3 bases and J by 11 bases, with 20 bases left in between. The CDR3 sequence: CASSFGEGYPFPPLHF. As DNA, the CDR3 is TGTGCCAGCAGCTTCGGGGAGGGTTACCCATTCCCACCCCTCCACTTT.

This clonotype was observed many times. V gene TRBV4-3 combines with J gene TRBJ2-7; D might be TRBD1 or TRBD2, each matching 5 bases. The CDR3 extends over 17 amino acids. Trimming shortened V by 0 bases and J by 2 bases, and 17 bases separated the two germline ends. In germline, CDR1 is LGHNA, CDR2 YSLEER. The CDR3 region is CASSQDWGKEVPYEQYF. The CDR3 DNA reads as TGCGCCAGCAGCCAAGATTGGGGGAAGGAAGTCCCCTACGAGCAGTACTTC.